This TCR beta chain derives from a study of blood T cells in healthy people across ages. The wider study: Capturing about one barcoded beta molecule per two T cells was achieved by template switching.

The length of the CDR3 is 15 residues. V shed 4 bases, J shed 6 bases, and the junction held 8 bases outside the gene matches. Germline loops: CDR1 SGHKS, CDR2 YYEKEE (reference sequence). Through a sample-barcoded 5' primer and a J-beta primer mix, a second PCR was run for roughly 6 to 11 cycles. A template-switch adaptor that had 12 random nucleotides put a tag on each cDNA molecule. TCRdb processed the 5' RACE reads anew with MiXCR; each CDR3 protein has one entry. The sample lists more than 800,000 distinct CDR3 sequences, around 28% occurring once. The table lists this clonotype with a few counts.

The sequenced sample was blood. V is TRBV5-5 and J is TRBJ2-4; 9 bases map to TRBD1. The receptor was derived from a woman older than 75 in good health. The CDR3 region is CASSARDRDLNIQYF. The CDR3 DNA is TGTGCCAGCAGCGCCCGGGACAGGGACTTAAACATTCAGTACTTC.